This entry describes one T cell receptor beta chain. This table comes from immunoSEQ multiplex PCR, and its TCRdb copy is limited to in-frame clones, with some not included. The data contain under 250,000 clones, 75% to 90% of them singletons. This sample is part of a study of cytomegalovirus exposure and HLA in healthy donors. This CDR3 is 16 amino acids long. The V gene's germline CDR1 is SEHNR and CDR2 FQNEAQ (reference sequence). The ends were cut back, 2 bases at V and 4 bases at J, with 16 bases in the middle. The origin of this receptor is a woman aged 18-29 years in good health and CMV-seronegative. This chain connects TRBV7-9 to TRBJ2-3; D not resolved. Sequencing used PBMCs. The DNA for the CDR3 is TGTGCCAGCAGCTTAAGGAGCGCCCAGGCCGCAGATACGCAGTATTTT. This gives the protein CASSLRSAQAADTQYF.